One sample yielded the 14 T cell receptor beta chains listed below, sequenced in a study of regulatory T cells in long-lasting Graves disease (dated by TCRdb to the early 2020s). The library was built by means of multiplex PCR. Instrument used: Illumina HiSeq 4000. TCR beta libraries were built with iRepertoire HTBI primers and Arm-PCR amplification of CDR3 regions. The public reads were quality trimmed at Q25 with fastp and then assembled into clones with MiXCR by TCRdb, keeping productive beta chains. For every CDR3 protein sequence, its rows merge into one entry that carries the most common genes and DNA. The sample data list 650,000 to 700,000 distinct CDR3 sequences, and about 30% of these were observed just once. The biggest ten clones account for under 55% of the sample. The sample's time point label, decoded: persistent/refractory GD, antithyroid drugs over 5 years with positive TRAb. RNA was extracted from PBMCs in TRIzol for both TCR sequencing and RNA sequencing.

The material was peripheral blood mononuclear cells (PBMCs), obtained when the disease was refractory, from a patient treated with antithyroid drugs. Source of these receptors: a female donor with Graves disease.

Turning to this clonotype: A read error is the likely source, as a far larger clone sits one nucleotide away. The chain joins TRBV5-5 to TRBJ1-2; D unresolved. Deletions cut 2 bases from V and 2 bases from J, with 7 bases between. This CDR3 spans 13 amino acids. Germline assignment: CDR1 SGHKS and CDR2 YYEKEE (reference sequence). The CDR3 is CASSLTQNYGYTF. The CDR3 DNA sequence: TGTGCCAGCAGCTTAACACAGAACTATGGCTACACCTTC.

The table lists this clonotype with many counts. The chain joins TRBV2 to TRBJ2-5; 10 bases map to TRBD1. The CDR3 has 13 amino acids. V trimming: 6 bases; J trimming: 5 bases; junction bases outside the gene matches: 3. Germline CDR1 is SNHLY and CDR2 is FYNNEI. The CDR3 loop reads CASRTGGAETQYF. The CDR3 nucleotides are TGTGCCAGCAGGACAGGGGGCGCGGAGACCCAGTACTTC.

About this clonotype: Given a much more abundant clone one base away, this may be a read error. The gene calls are TRBV11-2 and TRBJ1-4; D not resolved. Germline CDR1 SGHAT, CDR2 FQNNGV. The CDR3 runs to 14 residues. The CDR3 DNA reads TGTGCCAGCAGCCCAACACCTACTAATGAAAAACTGCTTTTT. Protein product: CASSPTPTNEKLLF.

This clonotype turned up a few times. The chain has TRBV7-2 and TRBJ1-1; D perhaps matches TRBD1 (5 bases). The V and J ends lost 3 bases and 6 bases respectively, with 14 bases between them. The germline V gene has CDR1 SGHTA and CDR2 FQGNSA. The CDR3 runs to 14 residues. CDR3 DNA: TGTGCCAGCAGCTTTGTGGCGGGAGGGGCTGAAGCTTTCTTT. Its translation: CASSFVAGGAEAFF.

This chain uses TRBV6-5 with TRBJ1-4; tentative D call: TRBD1 (5 bases). The CDR3 extends over 14 amino acids. Trimming left V 2 bases short and J 6 bases short, with 10 bases between. Per the germline V gene, CDR1 is MNHEY and CDR2 is SVGAGI. CDR3 in amino acids: CASSYGGGDEKLFF. CDR3 coding DNA: TGTGCCAGCAGTTACGGGGGGGGGGATGAAAAACTGTTTTTT.

The chain couples TRBV15 to TRBJ1-1; the D is unclear. The V end lost 0 bases, the J end lost 11 bases, and 19 bases lay between the germline ends. Germline V gene lookup returns CDR1 LNHNV and CDR2 YYDKDF (reference sequence). The CDR3 is made up of 15 amino acids. The CDR3 DNA follows: TGTGCCACCAGCAGAGATCCCCAGGCCATGTGGTTGGCTTTCTTT. This translates into CATSRDPQAMWLAFF.

The chain has TRBV11-2 and TRBJ1-1; no clear D gene. V shed 0 bases and J shed 0 bases, with 23 bases lying between them. The germline V gene has CDR1 SGHAT and CDR2 FQNNGV. This CDR3 contains 20 residues. CDR3 bases: TGTGCCAGCAGCTTAGATTGGGCACAAAAATACCCAAGATTGAACACTGAAGCTTTCTTT. As protein: CASSLDWAQKYPRLNTEAFF.

The V gene is TRBV30, the J gene TRBJ2-2; D is ambiguous. The CDR3 is 12 residues long. The germline CDR1 and CDR2 sequences are GTSNPN and SVGIG (reference sequence). Between the trimmed V and J ends, which lost 0 bases and 4 bases, there was a span of 3 bases. Written as DNA, the CDR3 is TGTGCCTGGAGTGTACCCACCGGGGAGCTGTTTTTT. This encodes CAWSVPTGELFF.

The rearrangement links TRBV4-1 to TRBJ1-4; weak D call: TRBD1 (6 bases). The CDR3 loop spans 18 amino acids. Germline CDR1 reads MGHRA; CDR2 reads YSYEKL. V dropped 1 base and J dropped 0 bases, with 15 bases sitting between them. In DNA form, the CDR3 reads TGCGCCAGCAGCCAAGGCAGGGACACCCTTGCAACTAATGAAAAACTGTTTTTT. It specifies CASSQGRDTLATNEKLFF.

J is TRBJ1-2 and V is TRBV18; 9 bases fit TRBD1. The CDR3 covers 15 residues. J was trimmed by 6 bases and V by 0 bases; bases with no gene match: 5. CDR1 is KGHSH and CDR2 is LQKENI in the germline V gene. This chain's CDR3 is CASSPPGQGLNGYTF. The CDR3 DNA reads as TGTGCCAGCTCACCACCGGGACAGGGACTGAATGGCTACACCTTC.

This clonotype was counted many times. This sequence joins TRBV2 and TRBJ1-6, with 7 bases aligning to TRBD1. The germline gives CDR1 SNHLY, CDR2 FYNNEI. This CDR3 has 15 amino acids. V shed 6 bases, J shed 6 bases, and the junction held 8 bases outside the gene matches. The CDR3 is CASRSDRIGNSPLHF. CDR3 in DNA: TGTGCCAGCAGATCGGACAGGATCGGTAATTCACCCCTCCACTTT.

This clonotype has ten or more counts. V usage is TRBV2 and J usage is TRBJ1-1; D might be TRBD1 (5 bases). Between the trimmed V and J ends, which lost 5 bases and 4 bases, there was a span of 20 bases. This CDR3 has 16 residues. Germline V CDR1 and CDR2: SNHLY, FYNNEI. As DNA, the CDR3 is TGTGCCAGCAGTTTGAGGCCACCCCGCGGGGGCACTGAAGCTTTCTTT. Residues: CASSLRPPRGGTEAFF.

The CDR3 DNA is TGTGCCAGCAGCTTGCGGACCGCGGGTCAGGGCTACGAGCAGTACTTC. Protein sequence: CASSLRTAGQGYEQYF. The rearrangement links TRBV7-8 to TRBJ2-7; D is tentatively TRBD1 or TRBD2 (5 bases each). The CDR3 consists of 16 residues. Trimming removed 3 bases from V and 3 bases from J, with 18 bases in between. Germline V gene data show CDR1 as SGHVS and CDR2 as FQNEAQ.

As to this clonotype: A clone one base away is much larger, so this may be a read error. The chain employs TRBV9 and TRBJ1-1; maybe TRBD1 (6 bases). Trimming removed 4 bases from V and 1 base from J, with 11 bases in between. This CDR3 has 14 amino acids. Germline CDR1 is SGDLS and CDR2 is YYNGEE. CDR3 in amino acids: CASSSGTTNTEAFF. DNA of the CDR3: TGTGCCAGCAGCTCCGGGACAACGAACACTGAAGCTTTCTTT.